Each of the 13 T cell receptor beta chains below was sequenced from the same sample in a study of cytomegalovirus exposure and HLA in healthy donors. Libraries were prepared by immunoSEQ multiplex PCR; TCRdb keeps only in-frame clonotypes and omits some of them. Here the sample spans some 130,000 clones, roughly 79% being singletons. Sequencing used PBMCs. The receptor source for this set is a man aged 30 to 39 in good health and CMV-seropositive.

CDR3 bases: TGTGCCAGCAAGATGGAACAGGCAAATATGAGCGAGCAGTACTTC. Translation gives CASKMEQANMSEQYF. This chain joins TRBV2 and TRBJ2-7; a possible D gene is TRBD1 (5 bases). The CDR3 is made up of 15 amino acids. The V gene lost 7 bases and the J gene lost 6 bases, with 22 bases spanning the gap. From germline, CDR1 is SNHLY and CDR2 FYNNEI.

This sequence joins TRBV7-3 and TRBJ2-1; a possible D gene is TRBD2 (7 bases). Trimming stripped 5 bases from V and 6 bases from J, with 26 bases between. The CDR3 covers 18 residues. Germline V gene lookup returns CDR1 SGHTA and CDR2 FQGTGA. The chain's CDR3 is CASSPVGLGGGVGNEQFF. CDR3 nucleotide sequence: TGTGCCAGCAGCCCCGTCGGTTTAGGGGGGGGCGTCGGCAATGAGCAGTTCTTC.

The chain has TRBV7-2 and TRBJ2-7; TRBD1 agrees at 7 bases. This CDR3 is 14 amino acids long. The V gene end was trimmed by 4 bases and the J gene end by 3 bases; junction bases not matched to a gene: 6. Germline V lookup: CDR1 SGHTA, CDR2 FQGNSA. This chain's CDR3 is CASSSGTDLYEQYF. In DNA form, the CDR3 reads TGTGCCAGCAGCTCCGGGACAGATCTCTACGAGCAGTACTTC.

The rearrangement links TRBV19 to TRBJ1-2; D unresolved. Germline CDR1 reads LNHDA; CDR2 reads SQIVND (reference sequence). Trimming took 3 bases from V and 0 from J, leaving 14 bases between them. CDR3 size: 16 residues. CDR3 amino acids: CASSIFLGRTNYGYTF. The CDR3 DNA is TGTGCCAGTAGTATCTTTCTGGGGAGAACTAACTATGGCTACACCTTC.

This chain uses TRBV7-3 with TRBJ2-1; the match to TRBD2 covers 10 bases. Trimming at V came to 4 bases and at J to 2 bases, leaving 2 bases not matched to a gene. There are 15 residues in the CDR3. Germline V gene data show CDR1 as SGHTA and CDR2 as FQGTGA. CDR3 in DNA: TGTGCCAGCAGCTGGCTAGCGGGAGCCTACAATGAGCAGTTCTTC. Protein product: CASSWLAGAYNEQFF.

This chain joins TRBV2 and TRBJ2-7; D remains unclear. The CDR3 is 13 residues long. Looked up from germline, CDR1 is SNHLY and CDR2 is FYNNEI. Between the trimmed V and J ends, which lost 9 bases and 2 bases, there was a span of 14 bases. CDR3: CARSRLRTYEQYF. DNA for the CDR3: TGTGCCAGGTCCAGGCTAAGGACCTACGAGCAGTACTTC.

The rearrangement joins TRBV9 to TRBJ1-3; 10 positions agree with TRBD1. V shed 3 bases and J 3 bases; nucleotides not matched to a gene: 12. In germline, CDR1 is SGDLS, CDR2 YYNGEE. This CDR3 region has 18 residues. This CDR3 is CASSAIQGTGAFGNTIYF. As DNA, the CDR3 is TGTGCCAGCAGCGCCATACAGGGGACAGGGGCGTTTGGAAACACCATATATTTT.

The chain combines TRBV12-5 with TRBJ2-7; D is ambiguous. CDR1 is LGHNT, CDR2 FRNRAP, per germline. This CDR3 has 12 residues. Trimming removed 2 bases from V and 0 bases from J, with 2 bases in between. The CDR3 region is CASGLLSYEQYF. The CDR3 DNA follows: TGTGCTAGTGGTTTGCTCTCCTACGAGCAGTACTTC.

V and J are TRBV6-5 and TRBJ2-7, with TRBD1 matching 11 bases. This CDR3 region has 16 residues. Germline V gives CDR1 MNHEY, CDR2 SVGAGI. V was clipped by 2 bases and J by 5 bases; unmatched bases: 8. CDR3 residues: CASSYRTGGAGNEQYF. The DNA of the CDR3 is TGTGCCAGCAGTTACAGGACAGGGGGCGCGGGTAACGAGCAGTACTTC.

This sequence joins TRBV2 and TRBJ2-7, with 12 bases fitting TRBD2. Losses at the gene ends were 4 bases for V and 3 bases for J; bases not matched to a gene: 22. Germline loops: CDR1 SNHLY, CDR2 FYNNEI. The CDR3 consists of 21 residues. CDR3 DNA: TGTGCCAGCAGTGGCGGGACAGGACACCCACGGACTAGCGGGAAGCTCTACGAGCAGTACTTC. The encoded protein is CASSGGTGHPRTSGKLYEQYF.

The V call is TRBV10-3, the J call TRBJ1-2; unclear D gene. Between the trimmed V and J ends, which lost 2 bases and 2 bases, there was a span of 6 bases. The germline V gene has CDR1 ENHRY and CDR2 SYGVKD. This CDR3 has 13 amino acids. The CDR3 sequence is CAISEGQNYGYTF. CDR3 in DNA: TGTGCCATCAGTGAGGGTCAGAACTATGGCTACACCTTC.

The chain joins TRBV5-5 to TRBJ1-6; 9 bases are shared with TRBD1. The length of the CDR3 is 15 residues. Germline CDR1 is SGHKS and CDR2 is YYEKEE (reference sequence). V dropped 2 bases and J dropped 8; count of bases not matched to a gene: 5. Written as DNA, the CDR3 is TGTGCCAGCAGCTTCTACAGGGGGCCAGATTCACCCCTCCACTTT. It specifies CASSFYRGPDSPLHF. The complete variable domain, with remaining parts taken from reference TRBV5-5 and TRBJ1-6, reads DAGVTQSPTHLIKTRGQQVTLRCSPISGHKSVSWYQQVLGQGPQFIFQYYEKEERGRGNFPDRFSARQFPNYSSELNVNALLLGDSALYLCASSFYRGPDSPLHFGNGTRLTVT.

The CDR3 spells CASSSNSNTEAFF. DNA for the CDR3: TGTGCCAGCAGCTCCAACTCGAACACTGAAGCTTTCTTT. The rearrangement uses TRBV11-2 and TRBJ1-1; no firm D call. CDR1 is SGHAT and CDR2 is FQNNGV in the germline V gene. There are 13 residues in the CDR3. V dropped 4 bases and J dropped 1 base, with 7 bases sitting between them. The whole variable domain, remainder taken from reference TRBV11-2 and TRBJ1-1, is EAGVAQSPRYKIIEKRQSVAFWCNPISGHATLYWYQQILGQGPKLLIQFQNNGVVDDSQLPKDRFSAERLKGVDSTLKIQPAKLEDSAVYLCASSSNSNTEAFFGQGTRLTVV.